The present entry profiles one T cell receptor beta chain with its context. The data were obtained in a study of blood T cell repertoires in COVID-19. With 2 bases clipped from V and 2 bases from J, the junction kept 2 bases outside the gene matches. The CDR3 sequence is 16 residues long. Germline CDR1 SGHVS, CDR2 FNYEAQ. The protocol was immunoSEQ multiplex PCR, while the TCRdb copy is restricted to in-frame clones and leaves out a portion. The profile shows 200,000 to 250,000 clones, approximately 80% of them singletons. The TCR comes from a man between 60 and 70 years old who had recovered from COVID-19. The chain uses TRBV7-6 and TRBJ2-3, with TRBD2 identical over 12 bases. Sequenced: PBMCs or T cells enriched from blood (not recorded which). DNA of the CDR3: TGTGCCAGCAGCTTACGGACTAGCGGGGTCACAGATACGCAGTATTTT. It yields the protein CASSLRTSGVTDTQYF.